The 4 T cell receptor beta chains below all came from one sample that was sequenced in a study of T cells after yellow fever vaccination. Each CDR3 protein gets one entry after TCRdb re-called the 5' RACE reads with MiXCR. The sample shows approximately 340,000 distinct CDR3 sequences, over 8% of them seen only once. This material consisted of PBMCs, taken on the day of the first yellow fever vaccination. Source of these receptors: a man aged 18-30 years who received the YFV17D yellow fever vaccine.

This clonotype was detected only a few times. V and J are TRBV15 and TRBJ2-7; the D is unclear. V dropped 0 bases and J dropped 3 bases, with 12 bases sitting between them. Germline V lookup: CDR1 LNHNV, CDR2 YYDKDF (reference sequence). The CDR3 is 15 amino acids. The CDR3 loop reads CATSRDPGHLYEQYV. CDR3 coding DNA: TGTGCCACCAGCAGAGATCCGGGTCATCTCTACGAGCAGTACGTC.

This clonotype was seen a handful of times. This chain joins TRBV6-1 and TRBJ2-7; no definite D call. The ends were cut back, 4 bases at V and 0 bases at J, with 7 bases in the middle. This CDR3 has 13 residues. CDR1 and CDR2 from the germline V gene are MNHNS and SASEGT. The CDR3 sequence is CASSGSASYEQYV. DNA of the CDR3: TGTGCCAGCAGTGGTTCGGCCTCCTACGAGCAGTACGTC.

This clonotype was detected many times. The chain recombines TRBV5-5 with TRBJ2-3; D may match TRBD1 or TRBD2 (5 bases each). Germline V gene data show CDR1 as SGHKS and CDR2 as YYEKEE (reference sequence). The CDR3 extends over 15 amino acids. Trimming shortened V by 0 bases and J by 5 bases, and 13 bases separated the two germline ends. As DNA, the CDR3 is TGTGCCAGCAGCTTGGGGGGGACCGCGGGAGATACGCAGTATTTT. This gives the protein CASSLGGTAGDTQYF.

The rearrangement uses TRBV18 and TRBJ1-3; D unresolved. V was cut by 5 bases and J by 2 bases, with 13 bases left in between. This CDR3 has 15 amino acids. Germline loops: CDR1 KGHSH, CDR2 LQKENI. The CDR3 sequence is CASSSQPGTGNTIYF. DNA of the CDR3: TGTGCCAGCTCAAGTCAACCGGGAACTGGAAACACCATATATTTT.